The sequence of this TCR beta chain was determined in a study of neurological immune-mediated disorders. Study outcomes and limitations: When the repertoires were sorted by phylogenetic grouping, those of 18 of 34 multiple sclerosis patients ended up in one related-CDR3 cluster, a possible signature. Expanded clones shared no identical CDR3 amino acid sequences across subjects, which suggested private TCR-beta repertoires in all groups.

This clonotype was seen ten or more times. The antigen remains undetermined. Trimming removed 6 bases from V and 5 bases from J, with 14 bases in between. The CDR3 length is 14 residues. Germline V gene lookup returns CDR1 ENHRY and CDR2 SYGVKD. cDNA was made by 5'RACE with 10-nucleotide random UMIs. TCRdb independently ran MiXCR on the 5' RACE reads; one entry per CDR3 protein. This table holds 65,000 to 85,000 distinct CDR3 sequences, 2.5% to 4% found once. This chain connects TRBV10-3 to TRBJ1-5, with D maybe TRBD1 (6 bases). The sequenced material came from PBMCs. This clonotype originated in a woman between 45 and 60 years old with multiple sclerosis. The CDR3: CAISRGGADQPQHF. The CDR3 region has the DNA TGTGCCATCAGCCGAGGGGGGGCTGATCAGCCCCAGCATTTT.